This TCR beta chain stems from a study of T cell responses to AZD1222 COVID-19 vaccine. Study results and caveats: Donors were mostly white British, more females; clonal diversity possibly underestimated. Seropositivity was recorded at baseline in only 6 or 7 AZD1222 recipients. Regions 160-218 and 743-854 dominated among vaccine-associated CD4 TCRs spanning spike.

The data were produced by immunoSEQ multiplex PCR, yet TCRdb's version contains in-frame clones alone and is incomplete. The table lists more than 140,000 clones, about nine tenths of them singletons. As to this clone: Its antigen is undetermined.

Germline V gives CDR1 LNHDA, CDR2 SQIVND (reference sequence). This CDR3 comprises 15 residues. The germline V and J ends were trimmed by 1 base and 8 bases, with 14 bases remaining between them. The receptor was isolated from an adult in good health. The specimen was peripheral blood, collected on day 0 of MenACWY control vaccination. The chain carries TRBV19 and TRBJ1-4, with D tentatively TRBD1 (6 bases). CDR3 DNA sequence: TGTGCCAGTAGTATAGCTACAGGGAAGAGCGAAAAACTGTTTTTT. Translation: CASSIATGKSEKLFF.